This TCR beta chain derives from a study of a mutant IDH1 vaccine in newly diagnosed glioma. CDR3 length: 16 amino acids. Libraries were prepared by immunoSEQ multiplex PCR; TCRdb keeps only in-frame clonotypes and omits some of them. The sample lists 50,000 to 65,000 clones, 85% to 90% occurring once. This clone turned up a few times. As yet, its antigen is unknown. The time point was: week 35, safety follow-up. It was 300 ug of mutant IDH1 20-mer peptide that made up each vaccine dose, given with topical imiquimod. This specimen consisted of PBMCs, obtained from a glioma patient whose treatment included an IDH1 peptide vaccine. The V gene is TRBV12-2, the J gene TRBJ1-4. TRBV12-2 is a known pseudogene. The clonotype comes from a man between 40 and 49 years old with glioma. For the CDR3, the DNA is TGTGCAAGTCCCGCTCATCAGGGAGCCACTAATGAAAAACTGTTTTTT. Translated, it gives CASPAHQGATNEKLFF.